What follows describes a single T cell receptor beta chain. The sample comes from a study of blood T cell repertoires in COVID-19. The method was immunoSEQ multiplex PCR; TCRdb's version includes in-frame clones alone and lacks a portion of them. Here the sample spans a few hundred thousand clones, about 90% being singletons. The CDR3 sequence is 14 residues long. Trimming left V 6 bases short and J 2 bases short, with 10 bases between. Germline lookup yields CDR1 MNHEY and CDR2 SMNVEV (reference sequence). Sequencing was done on a sample of PBMCs or T cells enriched from blood (not recorded which). This receptor was identified in a woman aged 18-35 years with acute COVID-19. The chain has TRBV27 and TRBJ2-2, with a tentative D call TRBD2 (7 bases). CDR3 sequence (DNA): TGTGCCAGCAGGTGGGGGGGCAACACCGGGGAGCTGTTTTTT. It is translated as CASRWGGNTGELFF.